These 27 T cell receptor beta chains were all obtained from the same sample, sequenced in a study of blood T cell repertoires in COVID-19. TCRdb's copy holds only in-frame clones and misses some; the assay was immunoSEQ multiplex PCR. Of fewer than 300,000 clones listed, 70% to 90% were seen once; the top ten hold roughly 12%. The sample consisted of peripheral blood. These receptors were obtained from a woman aged 25 to 45 with COVID-19, enrolled during active disease.

CDR3 DNA sequence: TGTGCCAGCAGCCGAACTGGACAGGGATCAGTTGGCTACACCTTC. The encoded protein is CASSRTGQGSVGYTF. The chain links TRBV5-4 to TRBJ1-2; TRBD1 matches 8 bases. V shed 4 bases, J shed 7 bases, and the junction held 12 bases outside the gene matches. The CDR3 is 15 residues long. Germline loops: CDR1 SGHNT, CDR2 YYREEE (reference sequence).

The rearrangement links TRBV27 to TRBJ2-7; 15 bases are shared with TRBD2. J gave up 7 bases and V 2 bases, and 6 bases lay outside the gene matches. Germline V gene data show CDR1 as MNHEY and CDR2 as SMNVEV (reference sequence). This CDR3 comprises 16 residues. Written as DNA, the CDR3 is TGTGCCAGCAGTTTAGGACTAGCGGGGGGGCCTGGGGAGCAGTACTTC. It yields the protein CASSLGLAGGPGEQYF.

V is TRBV21-1 and J is TRBJ2-2; the table's D call of TRBD1 was not tested on the DNA. TRBV21-1 is a documented pseudogene. The CDR3 consists of 19 residues. For the CDR3, the DNA is TGTGCCAGCATTGAAAGGAACTGCCCGGGACAGGCGAACACCGGGGAGCTGTTTTTT. Amino acid sequence: CASIERNCPGQANTGELFF.

This clone was detected only once. DNA of the CDR3: TGTGCCATCAGTGAACAGTGGGAGCAGTACTTC. Amino acid sequence: CAISEQWEQYF. The chain has TRBV10-3 and TRBJ2-7, with no clear D. CDR1 and CDR2 from the germline V gene are ENHRY and SYGVKD. CDR3 length equals 11 residues. The ends were cut back, 3 bases at V and 7 bases at J, with 7 bases in the middle.

This clone was picked up a small number of times. This chain joins TRBV7-6 and TRBJ2-2, with TRBD2 as a possible D gene (6 bases). Trimming removed 8 bases at V and 6 bases at J, with 10 bases between. CDR1 SGHVS and CDR2 FNYEAQ come from the germline V gene. The CDR3 totals 12 residues. CDR3 sequence: CASGAGSGELFF. CDR3 DNA: TGTGCCAGCGGGGCGGGGTCCGGGGAGCTGTTTTTT.

This clone was recorded once. The chain uses TRBV30 and TRBJ1-4, with 7 bases matching TRBD1. CDR1 is GTSNPN and CDR2 is SVGIG in the germline V gene (reference sequence). V lost 5 bases and J lost 5; bases outside the gene matches: 14. The CDR3 consists of 16 residues. CDR3 in amino acids: CAWDRVGKARNEKLFF. CDR3 coding DNA: TGTGCCTGGGACAGGGTAGGCAAAGCTCGGAATGAAAAACTGTTTTTT.

The chain couples TRBV3-1 (or the pseudogene TRBV3-2) to TRBJ2-4; 7 nucleotides line up with TRBD1. This CDR3 spans 18 amino acids. Germline CDR1 reads LGHDT; CDR2 reads YNNKEL (reference sequence). V dropped 4 bases and J dropped 5; count of bases not matched to a gene: 17. The CDR3 nucleotides are TGTGCCAGCAGCCCGACCGGGGTAACCCCCCAGGGGGAAAACATTCAGTACTTC. It encodes CASSPTGVTPQGENIQYF.

The chain employs TRBV5-1 and TRBJ2-3; the D gene is possibly TRBD2 (5 bases). Germline V gives CDR1 SGHRS, CDR2 YFSETQ. The germline V and J ends were trimmed by 5 bases and 0 bases, with 16 bases remaining between them. This CDR3 spans 16 amino acids. Written as DNA, the CDR3 is TGCGCCAGCAGTTTTAAGGCGGGTACTAGCACAGATACGCAGTATTTT. Protein sequence: CASSFKAGTSTDTQYF.

V and J are TRBV11-3 and TRBJ2-1, with 9 bases matching TRBD2. This CDR3 comprises 14 residues. The germline V gene has CDR1 SGHNT and CDR2 YENEEA. The V segment lost 4 bases and the J segment 7 bases; nucleotides outside the gene matches: 5. Here the CDR3 reads CASSSRGGANEQFF. The DNA for the CDR3 is TGTGCCAGCAGCTCTCGCGGGGGGGCGAATGAGCAGTTCTTC.

The chain employs TRBV9 and TRBJ1-2, with TRBD1 matching 8 bases. V shed 4 bases, J shed 5 bases, and the junction held 10 bases outside the gene matches. In germline, CDR1 is SGDLS, CDR2 YYNGEE. The CDR3 contains 15 residues. The CDR3 protein is CASSLGTGGGYGYTF. Written as DNA, the CDR3 is TGTGCCAGCAGCTTGGGGACAGGAGGGGGGTATGGCTACACCTTC.

The chain has TRBV7-2 and TRBJ2-7; D may be TRBD2 (7 bases). The CDR3 totals 15 residues. Trimming took off 5 bases at V and 4 bases at J, with 18 bases between the two ends. Germline CDR1 reads SGHTA; CDR2 reads FQGNSA. The CDR3 coding sequence is TGTGCCAGCAGCCTCGTGGCGGGGGCCGGGTACGAGCAGTACTTC. This sequence encodes CASSLVAGAGYEQYF.

This clone has just one count. The rearrangement joins TRBV15 to TRBJ1-6, with TRBD1 matching over 9 bases. The CDR3 spans 15 residues. Germline V lookup: CDR1 LNHNV, CDR2 YYDKDF (reference sequence). Trimming took 3 bases from V and 6 from J; bases not matched to a gene: 3. The CDR3 DNA follows: TGTGCCACCAGCAGGGCGACAGGGGGTAATTCACCCCTCCACTTT. It is translated as CATSRATGGNSPLHF. Full variable domain (outside the CDR3, taken from reference TRBV15 and TRBJ1-6): DAMVIQNPRYQVTQFGKPVTLSCSQTLNHNVMYWYQQKSSQAPKLLFHYYDKDFNNEADTPDNFQSRRPNTSFCFLDIRSPGLGDTAMYLCATSRATGGNSPLHFGNGTRLTVT.

The rearrangement links TRBV25-1 to TRBJ1-2; no firm D call. The length of the CDR3 is 13 residues. Trimming cost V 2 bases and J 6 bases, with 10 bases left between them. The germline CDR1 and CDR2 sequences are MGHDK and SYGVNS. CDR3 sequence: CASSEDERDGYTF. CDR3 bases: TGTGCCAGCAGTGAAGATGAGAGGGATGGCTACACCTTC.

The chain uses TRBV5-5 and TRBJ2-5; D may be TRBD2 (5 bases). V was clipped by 1 base and J by 5 bases, with 15 bases between them. The CDR3 loop spans 15 amino acids. The germline V gene encodes CDR1 SGHKS and CDR2 YYEKEE (reference sequence). CDR3 sequence reads: CASSLLGSGRETQYF. DNA of the CDR3: TGTGCCAGCAGCTTGCTGGGGAGTGGCCGGGAGACCCAGTACTTC.

CDR3 sequence reads: CASRTEFGNTIYF. In DNA form, the CDR3 reads TGTGCCAGCAGGACAGAGTTTGGAAACACCATATATTTT. V usage is TRBV5-4 and J usage is TRBJ1-3, with TRBD1 as a possible D gene (5 bases). The CDR3 extends over 13 amino acids. Trimming pared 5 bases from V and 3 bases from J, leaving 9 bases between. Germline V CDR1 and CDR2: SGHNT, YYREEE (reference sequence).

The V and J genes are TRBV14 and TRBJ2-1; no definite D call. The CDR3 covers 16 residues. Germline CDR1 reads SGHDN; CDR2 reads FVKESK. The V end was cut by 0 bases, the J end by 4 bases, with 13 bases between. CDR3 nucleotides: TGTGCCAGCAGCCAAGATCGGCAAATCGGGTACAATGAGCAGTTCTTC. Its translation: CASSQDRQIGYNEQFF.

V gene TRBV4-2 combines with J gene TRBJ1-1, with a possible D match to TRBD1 (5 bases). CDR1 is LGHNA, CDR2 YNFKEQ, per germline. The CDR3 runs to 11 residues. V was clipped by 0 bases and J by 10 bases, with 6 bases between them. CDR3 amino acids: CASSQEGVAFF. As DNA, the CDR3 is TGTGCCAGCAGCCAAGAAGGGGTAGCTTTCTTT.

The genes are TRBV7-9 and TRBJ2-3; D is unresolved. This CDR3 comprises 12 residues. Trimming removed 5 bases at V and 2 bases at J, with 5 bases between. Germline V lookup: CDR1 SEHNR, CDR2 FQNEAQ (reference sequence). The CDR3 coding sequence is TGTGCCAGCAGCGCACACACAGATACGCAGTATTTT. Translation gives CASSAHTDTQYF.

The chain has TRBV12-3 or TRBV12-4 and TRBJ2-1; D is unresolved. CDR3 length: 12 residues. CDR3 sequence reads: CVCRGNYNEQFF. Written as DNA, the CDR3 is TGTGTTTGCAGAGGAAACTACAATGAGCAGTTCTTC.

The chain couples TRBV7-9 to TRBJ1-3; D perhaps matches TRBD1 (6 bases). CDR3 size: 14 residues. The germline CDR1 and CDR2 sequences are SEHNR and FQNEAQ (reference sequence). V gave up 6 bases and J gave up 1 base, with 10 bases separating them. Here the CDR3 DNA reads TGTGCCAGCAGGGATCAGGGGTCTGGAAACACCATATATTTT. Translation: CASRDQGSGNTIYF.

The CDR3 protein is CASSLLEFEAFF. The CDR3 DNA sequence: TGTGCCAGCAGTCTACTCGAGTTTGAAGCTTTCTTT. J is TRBJ1-1 and V is TRBV28; no clear D. The V gene's germline CDR1 is MDHEN and CDR2 SYDVKM. Trimming pared 5 bases from V and 7 bases from J, leaving 11 bases between. The CDR3 totals 12 residues.

The chain employs TRBV7-8 and TRBJ2-5; D remains unclear. With 1 base removed from V and 0 bases from J, the gap between germline ends came to 15 bases. The CDR3 totals 17 residues. Germline values: CDR1 SGHVS, CDR2 FQNEAQ. CDR3 sequence: CASSLVLTGLYQETQYF. The CDR3, as DNA: TGTGCCAGCAGCTTAGTCCTGACGGGTCTGTACCAAGAGACCCAGTACTTC.

This chain connects TRBV4-1 to TRBJ2-5, with 14 bases identical to TRBD2. The CDR3 length is 17 residues. Germline lookup yields CDR1 MGHRA and CDR2 YSYEKL. V shed 4 bases, J shed 5 bases, and the junction held 9 bases outside the gene matches. The CDR3 sequence: CASSRRGTSGGVETQYF. The CDR3 region has the DNA TGCGCCAGCAGCCGCCGAGGGACTAGCGGGGGTGTGGAGACCCAGTACTTC.

The chain recombines TRBV4-1 with TRBJ1-1, with D unresolved. The germline V gene encodes CDR1 MGHRA and CDR2 YSYEKL. This CDR3 comprises 13 residues. V was pared by 0 bases and J by 6 bases, with 8 bases between. CDR3: CASSQDYIAEAFF. CDR3 in DNA: TGCGCCAGCAGCCAAGATTATATCGCTGAAGCTTTCTTT.

The chain uses TRBV29-1 and TRBJ2-2; a possible D gene is TRBD2 (6 bases). CDR1 is SQVTM and CDR2 is ANQGSEA in the germline V gene. This CDR3 is 15 amino acids long. V lost 7 bases to trimming and J lost 3 bases, with 18 bases between them. As DNA, the CDR3 is TGCAGCGCGTACCTTGGCGGGGCGTACACCGGGGAGCTGTTTTTT. Its translation: CSAYLGGAYTGELFF.

The V call is TRBV15, the J call TRBJ1-4; 9 bases match TRBD1. This CDR3 has 19 amino acids. Germline V gives CDR1 LNHNV, CDR2 YYDKDF (reference sequence). The V segment lost 0 bases and the J segment 0 bases; nucleotides outside the gene matches: 8. Here the CDR3 reads CATSRDPETGGSTNEKLFF. In DNA, the CDR3 is TGTGCCACCAGCAGAGATCCGGAGACAGGGGGTTCAACTAATGAAAAACTGTTTTTT.

CDR3 DNA: TGTGCCAGCAGCCCCGGGGTTTACTACGAGCAGTACTTC. Translating gives CASSPGVYYEQYF. This chain uses TRBV28 with TRBJ2-7, with a possible D match to TRBD2 (5 bases). Per germline, CDR1 MDHEN and CDR2 SYDVKM. Deletions cut 6 bases from V and 3 bases from J, with 12 bases between. The CDR3 is 13 residues long.